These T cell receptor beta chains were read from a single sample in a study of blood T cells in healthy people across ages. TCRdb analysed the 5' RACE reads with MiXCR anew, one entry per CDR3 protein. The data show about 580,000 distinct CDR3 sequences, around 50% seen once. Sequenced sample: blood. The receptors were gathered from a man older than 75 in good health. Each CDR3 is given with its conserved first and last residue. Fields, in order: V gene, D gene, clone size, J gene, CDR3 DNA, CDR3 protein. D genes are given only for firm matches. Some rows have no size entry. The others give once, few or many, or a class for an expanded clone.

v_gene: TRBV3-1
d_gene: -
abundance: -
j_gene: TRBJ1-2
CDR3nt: TGTGCCAGCAGCCAAGTTCATCGGGACTACACCTTC
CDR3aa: CASSQVHRDYTF

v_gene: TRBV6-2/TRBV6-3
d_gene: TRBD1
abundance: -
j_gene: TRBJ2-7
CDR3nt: TGTGCCAGCAGTCCCCGGACAGGGGCCGAGCAGTACTTC
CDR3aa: CASSPRTGAEQYF

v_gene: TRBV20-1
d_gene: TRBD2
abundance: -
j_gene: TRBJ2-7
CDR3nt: TGCAGTGCTAGAGATGAGACTAGCGCTTACGAGCAGTACTTC
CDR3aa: CSARDETSAYEQYF

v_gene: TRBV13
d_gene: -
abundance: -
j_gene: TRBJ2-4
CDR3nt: TGTGCCAGCAGCTTACTAACCCTGAAAAACATTCGGTACTTC
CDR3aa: CASSLLTLKNIRYF

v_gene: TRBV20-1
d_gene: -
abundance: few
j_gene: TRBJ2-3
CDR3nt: TGCAGTGCCCCCGGGACACTCACAGATACGCAGTATTTT
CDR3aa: CSAPGTLTDTQYF

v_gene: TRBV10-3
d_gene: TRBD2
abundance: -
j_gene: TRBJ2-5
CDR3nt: TGTGCCATCAAGATCGAGCGGGATAGGGAGACCCAGTACTTC
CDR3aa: CAIKIERDRETQYF

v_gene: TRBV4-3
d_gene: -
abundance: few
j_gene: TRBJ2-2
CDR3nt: TGCGCCAGCAGCCAATTCCCTGGAAGCAACACCGGGGAGCTGTTTTTT
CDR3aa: CASSQFPGSNTGELFF

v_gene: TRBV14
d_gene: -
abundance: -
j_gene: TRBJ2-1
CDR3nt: TGTGCCAGCAGCCAGTTATCCTCCCGGGCCAGTGAGCAGTTCTTC
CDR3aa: CASSQLSSRASEQFF

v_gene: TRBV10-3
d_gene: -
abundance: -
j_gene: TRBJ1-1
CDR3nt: TGTGCCATCAGTGAGGGGGGAAGGGGCTCTGAAGCTTTCTTT
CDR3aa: CAISEGGRGSEAFF

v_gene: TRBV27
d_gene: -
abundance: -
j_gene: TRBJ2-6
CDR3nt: TGTGCCAGCAGTCCGAGGGGGGCTGGGGCCAACGTCCTGACTTTC
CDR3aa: CASSPRGAGANVLTF

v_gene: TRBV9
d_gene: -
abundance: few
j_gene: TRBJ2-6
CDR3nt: TGTGCCAGCAGCGTAGCCGCAGGGAGGTCTGGGGCCAACGTCCTGACTTTC
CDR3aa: CASSVAAGRSGANVLTF

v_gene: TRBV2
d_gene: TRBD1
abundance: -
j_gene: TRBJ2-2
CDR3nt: TGTGCCAGCAGTTGGGACAGACCGAACACCGGGGAGCTGTTTTTT
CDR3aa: CASSWDRPNTGELFF

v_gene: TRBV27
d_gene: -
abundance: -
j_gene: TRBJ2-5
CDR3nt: TGTGCCAGCAGTCCTAGCCAGAATCAAGAGACCCAGTACTTC
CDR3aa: CASSPSQNQETQYF

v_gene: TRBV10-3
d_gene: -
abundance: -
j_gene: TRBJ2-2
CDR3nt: TGTGCCAAATCCGACGTGGGCGGGGAGCTGTTTTTT
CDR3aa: CAKSDVGGELFF

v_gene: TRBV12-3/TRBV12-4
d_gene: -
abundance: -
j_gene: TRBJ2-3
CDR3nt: TGTGCCAGCAGTCCGACCAGGGTCAGCACAGATATGGAATATTTT
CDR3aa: CASSPTRVSTDMEYF

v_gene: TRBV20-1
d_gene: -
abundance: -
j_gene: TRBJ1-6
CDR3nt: TGCAGTGCTACGATAGACAGTACCAATTCACCCCTCCACTTT
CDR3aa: CSATIDSTNSPLHF

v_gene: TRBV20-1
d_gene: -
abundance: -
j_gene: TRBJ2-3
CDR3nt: TGCAGTGCTAGACGAGCAGGCAGGGAAGATACGCAGTATTTT
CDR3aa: CSARRAGREDTQYF

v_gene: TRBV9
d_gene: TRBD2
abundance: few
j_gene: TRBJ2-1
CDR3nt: TGTGCCAGCAGCGAGACTAGCGGGAATGTCTACAATGAGCAGTTCTTC
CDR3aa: CASSETSGNVYNEQFF

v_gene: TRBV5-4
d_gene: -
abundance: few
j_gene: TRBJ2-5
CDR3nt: TGTGCCAGCAGTCTGCCGCCGCGCGAGACCCAGTACTTC
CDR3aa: CASSLPPRETQYF

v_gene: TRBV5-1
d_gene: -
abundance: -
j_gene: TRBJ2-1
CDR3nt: TGCGCCAGCAGAGTAACTCGGGACAATGAGCAGTTCTTC
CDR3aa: CASRVTRDNEQFF

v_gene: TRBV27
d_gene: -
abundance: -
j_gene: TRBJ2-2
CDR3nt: TGTGCCAGCAGTACTTCCGGGACCTACCCGCTCACCGGGGAGCTGTTTTTT
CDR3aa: CASSTSGTYPLTGELFF

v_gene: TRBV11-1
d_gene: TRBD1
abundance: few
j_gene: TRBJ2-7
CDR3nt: TGTGCCAGCAGCACACGAGTGGGGGACCCGACAGGGGTTGGGGAATGGGACTACGAGCAGTACTTC
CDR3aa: CASSTRVGDPTGVGEWDYEQYF

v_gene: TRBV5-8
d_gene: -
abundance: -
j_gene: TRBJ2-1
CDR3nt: TGTGCCAGCAGCCCCTCTTTTGGGGGCCATGGGTTTTCCGATGAGCAGTTCTTC
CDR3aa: CASSPSFGGHGFSDEQFF

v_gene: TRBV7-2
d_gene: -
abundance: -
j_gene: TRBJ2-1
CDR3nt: TGTGCCAGCAGCTTATCAGGGATGGGCCACAATGAGCAGTTCTTC
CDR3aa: CASSLSGMGHNEQFF

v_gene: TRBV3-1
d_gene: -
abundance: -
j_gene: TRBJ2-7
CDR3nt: TGTGCCAGCAGCCAAGCGGGACGCGAAGTGGAGCAGTACTTC
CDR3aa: CASSQAGREVEQYF

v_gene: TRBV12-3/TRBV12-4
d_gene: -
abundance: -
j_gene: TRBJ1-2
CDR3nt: TGTGCCAGCAGCCCCAGGGGCGGGCCCACTAACTATGGCTACACCTTC
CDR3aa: CASSPRGGPTNYGYTF

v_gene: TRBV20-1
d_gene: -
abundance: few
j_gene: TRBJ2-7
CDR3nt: TGCAGTGCTAGGGGCAGGAACACCTACGAGCAGTACTTC
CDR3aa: CSARGRNTYEQYF

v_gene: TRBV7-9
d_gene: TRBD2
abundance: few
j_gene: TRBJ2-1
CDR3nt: TGTGCCAGCAACGAGCCGGGACTAGCGGAGGAGCAGTTCTTC
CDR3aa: CASNEPGLAEEQFF

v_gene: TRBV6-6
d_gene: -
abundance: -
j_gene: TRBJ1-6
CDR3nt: TGTGCCAGCAAGGCCATTGGGAGTCACTATAATTCACCCCTCCACTTT
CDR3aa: CASKAIGSHYNSPLHF

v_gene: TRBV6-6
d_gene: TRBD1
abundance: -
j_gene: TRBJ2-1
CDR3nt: TGTGCCAGCAGTGACGACAGGGAAAATGAGCAGTTCTTC
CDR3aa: CASSDDRENEQFF

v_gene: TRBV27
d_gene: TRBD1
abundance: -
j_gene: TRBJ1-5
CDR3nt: TGTGCCAGCAGTTTAAGGGGGGGACAGGGAAACAATCAGCCCCAGCATTTT
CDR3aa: CASSLRGGQGNNQPQHF

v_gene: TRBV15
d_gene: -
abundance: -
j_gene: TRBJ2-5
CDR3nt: TGTACCACCAGCAGAGCTACGTATAAAGAGACCCAGTACTTC
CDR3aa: CTTSRATYKETQYF

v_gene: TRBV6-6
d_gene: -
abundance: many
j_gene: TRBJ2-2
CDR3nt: TGTGCCAGCAGTTACCTGACCGGGGAGCTGTTTTTT
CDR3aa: CASSYLTGELFF

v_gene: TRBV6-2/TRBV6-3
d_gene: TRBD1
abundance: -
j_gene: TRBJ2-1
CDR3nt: TGTGCCAGCAGTAACCGGGACAGGGGAGACAATGAGCAGTTCTTC
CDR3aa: CASSNRDRGDNEQFF

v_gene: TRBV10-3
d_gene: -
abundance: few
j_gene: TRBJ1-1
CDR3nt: TGTGCCACCCTTGACGGCCGTGAAGCTTTCTTT
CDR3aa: CATLDGREAFF

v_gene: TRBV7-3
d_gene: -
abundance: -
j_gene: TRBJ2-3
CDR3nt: TGTGCCAGCAGCTTTCGGGCACAGCCAGATACGCAGTATTTT
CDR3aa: CASSFRAQPDTQYF

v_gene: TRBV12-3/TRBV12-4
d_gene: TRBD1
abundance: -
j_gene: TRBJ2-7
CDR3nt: TGTGCCAGCAGTCCCGGGACAGGGGCAGACGAGCAGTACTTC
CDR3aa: CASSPGTGADEQYF

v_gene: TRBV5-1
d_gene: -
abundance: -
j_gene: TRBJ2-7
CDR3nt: TGCGCCGGCAGCTTGGAACAGAACCACTACAATGAGCAGTACTTC
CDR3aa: CAGSLEQNHYNEQYF

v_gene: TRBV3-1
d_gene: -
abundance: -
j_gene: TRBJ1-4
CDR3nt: TGTGCCAGCAGCCAGGGGGCAGCAGCCGGTAATGAAAAACTGTTTTTT
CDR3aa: CASSQGAAAGNEKLFF

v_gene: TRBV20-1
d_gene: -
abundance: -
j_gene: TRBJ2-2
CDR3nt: TGCAGTGCCAGGGGCAGGAACACCGGGGAGCTGTTTTTT
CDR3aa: CSARGRNTGELFF

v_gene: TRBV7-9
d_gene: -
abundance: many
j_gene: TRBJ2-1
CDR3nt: TGTGCCAGCAGCCTGCTGGGGGATGAGCAGTTCTTC
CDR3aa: CASSLLGDEQFF

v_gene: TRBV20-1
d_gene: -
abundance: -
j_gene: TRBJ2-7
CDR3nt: TGCAGTGCTAGAGGAGCCAGGGAGCCCTACGAGCAGTACTTC
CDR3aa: CSARGAREPYEQYF

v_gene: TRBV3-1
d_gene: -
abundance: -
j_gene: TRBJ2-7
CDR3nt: TGTGCCAGCAGCCAAGCCCCCCAGGGCTACGAGCAGTACTTC
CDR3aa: CASSQAPQGYEQYF

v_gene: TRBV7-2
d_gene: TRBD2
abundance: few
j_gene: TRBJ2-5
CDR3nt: TGTGCCAGCAGCCTAGCGGGAGGGGGAGAGACCCAGTACTTC
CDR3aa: CASSLAGGGETQYF

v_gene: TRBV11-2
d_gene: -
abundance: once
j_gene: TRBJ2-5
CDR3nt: TGTGCCAGCAGCTTACGTTACAGGGGAGGGGGACTCCAAGAGACCCAGTACTTC
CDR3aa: CASSLRYRGGGLQETQYF

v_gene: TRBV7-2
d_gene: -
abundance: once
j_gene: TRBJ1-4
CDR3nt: TGTGCCAGCAGCCCAGGACAGTTAGGTGAAAAACTGTTTTTT
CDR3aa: CASSPGQLGEKLFF

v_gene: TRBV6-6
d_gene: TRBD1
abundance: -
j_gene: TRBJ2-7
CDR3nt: TGTGCCAGCAGCCGAGGGACAGGGCTTCGACACGAGCAGTACTTC
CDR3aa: CASSRGTGLRHEQYF

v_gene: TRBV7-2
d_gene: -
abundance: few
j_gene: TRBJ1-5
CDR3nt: TGTGCCAGCAGCTTCGAGGGCTATTATAGCAATCAGCCCCAGCATTTT
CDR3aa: CASSFEGYYSNQPQHF

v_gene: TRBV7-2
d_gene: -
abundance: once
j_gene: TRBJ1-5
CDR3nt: TGTGCCAGCAGCTCACGGGTTACAGGGTTGGGCAATCAGCCCCAGCATTTT
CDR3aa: CASSSRVTGLGNQPQHF

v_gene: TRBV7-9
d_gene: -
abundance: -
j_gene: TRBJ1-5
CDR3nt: TGTGCCAGCAGCTTAGCGGGGAAACAGCCCCAGCATTTT
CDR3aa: CASSLAGKQPQHF

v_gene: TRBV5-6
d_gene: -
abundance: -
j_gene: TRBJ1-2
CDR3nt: TGTGCCAGCACCTTACTACAGAGGGGCTACACCTTC
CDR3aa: CASTLLQRGYTF

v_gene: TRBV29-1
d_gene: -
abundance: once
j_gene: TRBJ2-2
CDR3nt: TGCAGCGTTGCAAGCTTTGGGCTAAACACCGGGGAGCTGTTTTTT
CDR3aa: CSVASFGLNTGELFF

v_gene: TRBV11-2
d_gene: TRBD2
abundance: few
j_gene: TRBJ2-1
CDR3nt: TGTGCCAGCAGCTTAGATGCTAGCGGGATACCGCAGTTCTTC
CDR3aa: CASSLDASGIPQFF

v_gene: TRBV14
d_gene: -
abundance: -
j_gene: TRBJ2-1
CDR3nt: TGTGCCAGCAGCCAAGGAGTGAACAATGAGCAGTTCTTC
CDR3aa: CASSQGVNNEQFF